This T cell receptor beta chain was found in a study of T-cell memory formation after mild COVID-19. About the study: The TCR clusters were mostly specific to one donor. Notes on the study in general: Detection of some responders pre-infection suggested pre-existing cross-reactive memory T cells participated. Clones that got smaller from day 15 to 85 had even CD4/CD8, while clones growing later tipped toward CD4+.

As for this clonotype: The antigen remains undetermined.

Constant-segment primers were used for 5'RACE, and the resulting TCR alpha and TCR beta cDNA libraries carried sample barcodes and UMIs. TCRdb independently ran MiXCR on the 5' RACE reads; one entry per CDR3 protein. The sample carries about 290,000 distinct CDR3 sequences, around 15% recorded once. The CDR3 loop spans 15 amino acids. Germline V gene data show CDR1 as DFQATT and CDR2 as SNEGSKA (reference sequence). V was shortened by 0 bases and J by 9 bases, with 18 bases between the two germline ends. Sequencing input: PBMCs or a T cell subset sorted from them (not recorded which). The clonotype comes from a man aged 18 to 30 who had mild COVID-19 (a few samples of this study predate the infection). Cell type and time point are not known. The chain has TRBV20-1 and TRBJ2-1, with D tentatively TRBD2 (6 bases). The CDR3 region has the DNA TGCAGTGCTAGAGATGAGCGGCGGGGTTTTACTGAGCAGTTCTTC. The encoded protein is CSARDERRGFTEQFF.